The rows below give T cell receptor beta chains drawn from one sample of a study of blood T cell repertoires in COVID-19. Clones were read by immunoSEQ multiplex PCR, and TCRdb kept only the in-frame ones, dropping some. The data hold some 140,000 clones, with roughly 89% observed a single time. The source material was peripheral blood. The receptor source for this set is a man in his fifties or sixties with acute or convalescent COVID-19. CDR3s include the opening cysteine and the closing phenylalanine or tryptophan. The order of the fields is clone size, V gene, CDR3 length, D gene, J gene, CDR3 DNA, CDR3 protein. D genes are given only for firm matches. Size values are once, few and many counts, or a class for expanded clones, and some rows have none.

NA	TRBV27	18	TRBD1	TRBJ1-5	TGTGCCAGCAGGTCCGGGACAGGGTCCACAGTTAGCAATCAGCCCCAGCATTTT	CASRSGTGSTVSNQPQHF
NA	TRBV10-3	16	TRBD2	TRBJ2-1	TGTGCCATCAGTGAGGGACTAGCGGGGGCCTACAATGAGCAGTTCTTC	CAISEGLAGAYNEQFF
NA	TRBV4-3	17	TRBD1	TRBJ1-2	TGCGCCAGCAGCACCCGGACAGGGGGTATTACGAACTATGGCTACACCTTC	CASSTRTGGITNYGYTF
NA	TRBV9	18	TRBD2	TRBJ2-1	TGTGCCAGCAGCGTAGCCCCCCCCCTAGCGGGAGGGCCCAATGAGCAGTTCTTC	CASSVAPPLAGGPNEQFF
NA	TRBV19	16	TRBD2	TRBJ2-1	TGTGCCAGTAGTATTAGCGGGAGGTCTTCCTACAATGAGCAGTTCTTC	CASSISGRSSYNEQFF
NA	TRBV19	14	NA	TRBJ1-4	TGTGCCACTGCGGGGGGGAGGACTAATGAAAAACTGTTTTTT	CATAGGRTNEKLFF
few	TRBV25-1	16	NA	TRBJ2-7	TGTGCCAGCAGTGAATCACGGGCTGGCAGGGTGGACGAGCAGTACTTC	CASSESRAGRVDEQYF
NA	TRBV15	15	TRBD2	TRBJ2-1	TGTGCCACCAGCAGAGAACTAGCGGGAAACAATGAGCAGTTCTTC	CATSRELAGNNEQFF
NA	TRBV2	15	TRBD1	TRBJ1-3	TGTGCCAGCAGTTCGGACAGGGTGTCTGGAAACACCATATATTTT	CASSSDRVSGNTIYF
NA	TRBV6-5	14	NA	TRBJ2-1	TGTGCCAGCAGTTACCTCCAGGGGAACAATGAGCAGTTCTTC	CASSYLQGNNEQFF
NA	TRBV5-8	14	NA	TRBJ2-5	TGTGCCAGCAGCTCCGGCAGGTTCCAAGAGACCCAGTACTTC	CASSSGRFQETQYF
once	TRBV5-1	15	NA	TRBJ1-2	TGCGCCAACAACATCCCCGTGGGAGTCTGGAATGGCTACACCTTC	CANNIPVGVWNGYTF
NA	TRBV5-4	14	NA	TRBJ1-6	TGTGCCAGCAGCTTCCGGGGTACGAATTCACCCCTCCACTTT	CASSFRGTNSPLHF
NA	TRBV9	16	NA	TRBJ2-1	TGTGCCAGCAGCGTAGGTGCGGGGAGCTCCTACAATGAGCAGTTCTTC	CASSVGAGSSYNEQFF
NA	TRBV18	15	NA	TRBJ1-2	TGTGCCAGCTCACCAAATTTTACCGGGTTTAATGGCTACACCTTC	CASSPNFTGFNGYTF
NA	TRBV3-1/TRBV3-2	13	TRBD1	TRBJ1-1	TGTGCCAGCAGAAGGGGGCTTGGCACTGAAGCTTTCTTT	CASRRGLGTEAFF
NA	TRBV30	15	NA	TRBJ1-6	TGTGCCTGGAGAAAGGAACAGCTCTATAATTCACCCCTCCACTTT	CAWRKEQLYNSPLHF
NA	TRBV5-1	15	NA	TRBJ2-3	TGCGCCAGCAGCGACTTACGGGCGGGGGCTGATACGCAGTATTTT	CASSDLRAGADTQYF
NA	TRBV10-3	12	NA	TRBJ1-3	TGTGCCATCAGTGAACGGGGGAACACCATATATTTT	CAISERGNTIYF
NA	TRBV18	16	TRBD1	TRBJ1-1	TGTGCCAGCTCACCAAGACAGGGGAACATGAACACTGAAGCTTTCTTT	CASSPRQGNMNTEAFF
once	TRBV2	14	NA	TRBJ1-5	TGTGCCAGCAGTGTGGAAGGGGTAGGTCAGCCCCAGCATTTT	CASSVEGVGQPQHF
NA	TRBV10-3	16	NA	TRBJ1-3	TGTGCCATCAGTGAGGGCTTGTTTTTGCCTGGAAACACCATATATTTT	CAISEGLFLPGNTIYF
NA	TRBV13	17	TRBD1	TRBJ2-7	TGTGCCAGCAGCTTCGGGGGAGACAGGGGGTTTCCCTACGAGCAGTACTTC	CASSFGGDRGFPYEQYF
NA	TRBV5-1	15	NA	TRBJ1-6	TGCGCCAGCAGCTTGGACACCAGGGAAAATTCACCCCTCCACTTT	CASSLDTRENSPLHF
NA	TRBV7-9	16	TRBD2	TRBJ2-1	TGTGCCAGCAGCCCAAGAGGGACTAGCGGGACTAATGAGCAGTTCTTC	CASSPRGTSGTNEQFF
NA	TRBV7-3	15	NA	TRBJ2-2	TGTGCCAGCAGCTTAAGACCGGGAAACACCGGGGAGCTGTTTTTT	CASSLRPGNTGELFF
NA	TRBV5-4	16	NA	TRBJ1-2	TGTGCCAGCAGCTTGTACGGGCTACAAGGGGACTATGGCTACACCTTC	CASSLYGLQGDYGYTF
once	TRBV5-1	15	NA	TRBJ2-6	TGCGCCAGCAGCTTGGTAGTCTCTGAGGCCAACGTCCTGACTTTC	CASSLVVSEANVLTF
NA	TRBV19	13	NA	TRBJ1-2	TGTGCCAGTAGTACCCAGGGTCTGGGTGGCTACACCTTC	CASSTQGLGGYTF
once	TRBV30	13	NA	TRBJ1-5	TGTGCCTGGAGTGGAGGAGGAGATCAGCCCCAGCATTTT	CAWSGGGDQPQHF
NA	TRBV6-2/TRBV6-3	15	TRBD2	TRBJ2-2	TGTGCCAGCAGTTCCCGACTAGCGGGAGATGGGGAGCTGTTTTTT	CASSSRLAGDGELFF
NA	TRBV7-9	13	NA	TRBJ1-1	TGTGCCAGCAGCTTACAGGGCAACACTGAAGCTTTCTTT	CASSLQGNTEAFF
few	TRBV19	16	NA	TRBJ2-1	TGTGCCAGTAGACAATCAGGGGACTACCAAAACAATGAGCAGTTCTTC	CASRQSGDYQNNEQFF
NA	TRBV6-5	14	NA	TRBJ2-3	TGTGCCAGCAGTTACACGGGGACACTTTATACGCAGTATTTT	CASSYTGTLYTQYF
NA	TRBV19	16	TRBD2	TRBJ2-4	TGTGCCAGTAGTATAGGAAGCGGGGGTGCCAAAAACATTCAGTACTTC	CASSIGSGGAKNIQYF
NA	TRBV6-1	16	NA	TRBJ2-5	TGTGCCAGCAGTGGACAGGGGAGGGGGGTCCAAGAGACCCAGTACTTC	CASSGQGRGVQETQYF
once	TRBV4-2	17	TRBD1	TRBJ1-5	TGTGCCAGCAGCCAAGATGTGGCAGGGGGATCCAATCAGCCCCAGCATTTT	CASSQDVAGGSNQPQHF
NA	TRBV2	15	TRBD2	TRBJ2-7	TGTGCCAGCAGAAGACTAGCGGATACCGCCGGGGAGCAGTACTTC	CASRRLADTAGEQYF
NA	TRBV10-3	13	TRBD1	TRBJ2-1	TGTGCCATCAGCGGACAGGATTACAATGAGCAGTTCTTC	CAISGQDYNEQFF
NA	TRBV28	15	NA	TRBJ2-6	TGTGCCAGCAGGCCCACAGGATCTGGGGCCAACGTCCTGACTTTC	CASRPTGSGANVLTF
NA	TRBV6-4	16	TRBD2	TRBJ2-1	TGTGCCAGCAGTGCTACGGGACTAGCGGGAGGTAATGAGCAGTTCTTC	CASSATGLAGGNEQFF
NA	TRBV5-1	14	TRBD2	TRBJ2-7	TGCGCCAGCAGTACTAGCGGGAGTATGAACGAGCAGTACTTC	CASSTSGSMNEQYF
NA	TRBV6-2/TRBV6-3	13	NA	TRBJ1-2	TGTGCCAGCAGCCCGGGCCCAAGAGCCGGCTACACCTTC	CASSPGPRAGYTF
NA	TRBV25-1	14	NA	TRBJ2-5	TGTGCCAGCAGTCCCCTTAGGGGCAGAGAGACCCAGTACTTC	CASSPLRGRETQYF
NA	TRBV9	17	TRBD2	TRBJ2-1	TGTGCCAGCAGCGCCCGCCTAAGCTCTAGCGGGAGCGATGAGCAGTTCTTC	CASSARLSSSGSDEQFF
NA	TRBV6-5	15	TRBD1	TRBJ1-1	TGTGCCAGCAGTCGCCCGGGACAGGGGGCCACTGAAGCTTTCTTT	CASSRPGQGATEAFF
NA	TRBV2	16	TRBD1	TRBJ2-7	TGTGCCAGCAGTGGGGACCGGGACAGTGTTATCTACGAGCAGTACTTC	CASSGDRDSVIYEQYF
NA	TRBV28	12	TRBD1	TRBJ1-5	TGTGCCAGCCGACAGGGAGGACAGCCCCAGCATTTT	CASRQGGQPQHF
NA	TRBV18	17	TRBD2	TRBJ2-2	TGTGCCAGCTCACCAAACCCAACTAGCGGGTCCACCGGGGAGCTGTTTTTT	CASSPNPTSGSTGELFF
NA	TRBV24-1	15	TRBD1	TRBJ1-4	TGTGCCACCAGTGAGGCGGGACAGCGAAATGAAAAACTGTTTTTT	CATSEAGQRNEKLFF
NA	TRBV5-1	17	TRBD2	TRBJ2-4	TGCGCCAGCAGCGCCAGAGTTTCTGCCGGGGGGGCGGGCATTCAGTACTTC	CASSARVSAGGAGIQYF
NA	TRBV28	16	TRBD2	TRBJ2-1	TGTGCCAGCAGTTTCCCGGCTAGCGGGATTTTCAATGAGCAGTTCTTC	CASSFPASGIFNEQFF
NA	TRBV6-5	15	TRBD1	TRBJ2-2	TGTGCCAGCAGTTACTCGAGGGGGCTCCCCGGGGAGCTGTTTTTT	CASSYSRGLPGELFF